Below, 15 T cell receptor beta chains from the same sample are listed, as sequenced in a study of blood T cell repertoires in COVID-19. Profiling relied on immunoSEQ multiplex PCR, and the TCRdb table lists in-frame clones only, not all of them. The table lists 250,000 to 350,000 clones, over 75% of them singletons. The source material was peripheral blood. All receptors come from a human donor with COVID-19, enrolled during active disease. The donor label of this sample is uncertain.

This clone was counted ten times or more. V is TRBV10-3 and J is TRBJ1-5; possibly TRBD1 for D (5 bases). Germline V gene lookup returns CDR1 ENHRY and CDR2 SYGVKD. CDR3 size: 14 residues. The V gene lost 0 bases and the J gene lost 4 bases, with 7 bases spanning the gap. The CDR3 DNA follows: TGTGCCATCAGTGAGTCGACAGCTAATCAGCCCCAGCATTTT. Protein: CAISESTANQPQHF.

This clone was counted a single time. This rearrangement joins TRBV5-4 to TRBJ1-1, with D perhaps matching TRBD1 (6 bases). The CDR3 length is 14 residues. V lost 2 bases and J lost 0, with 8 bases in between. The germline V gene encodes CDR1 SGHNT and CDR2 YYREEE (reference sequence). CDR3 loop: CASSFTGMNTEAFF. CDR3 coding DNA: TGTGCCAGCAGCTTTACAGGGATGAACACTGAAGCTTTCTTT.

The chain recombines TRBV24-1 with TRBJ2-1; weak D call: TRBD2 (7 bases). With 3 bases removed from V and 4 bases from J, the gap between germline ends came to 18 bases. Germline V gene lookup returns CDR1 KGHDR and CDR2 SFDVKD. CDR3 size: 17 residues. The CDR3 DNA reads as TGTGCCACCAGTGATCTATGGGGGGGGGCAAGTTACAATGAGCAGTTCTTC. This codes for CATSDLWGGASYNEQFF.

This clone was detected only once. The chain combines TRBV28 with TRBJ2-3, with a possible D match to TRBD2 (5 bases). V shed 6 bases and J shed 1 base, with 17 bases lying between them. The V gene's germline CDR1 is MDHEN and CDR2 SYDVKM. The CDR3 length is 16 residues. The CDR3, as DNA: TGTGCCAGCAGGGGGTCAGGCGGAGGAGGCACAGATACGCAGTATTTT. This gives the protein CASRGSGGGGTDTQYF.

This chain uses TRBV19 with TRBJ2-7; 8 bases map to TRBD2. In germline, CDR1 is LNHDA, CDR2 SQIVND (reference sequence). J was trimmed by 7 bases and V by 5 bases; bases with no gene match: 16. The CDR3 loop spans 16 amino acids. The CDR3, as DNA: TGTGCCAGTAGTCAGGTAGCCGGTAGCGGGATGGGAGAGCAGTACTTC. The encoded protein is CASSQVAGSGMGEQYF. Based on the CDR3 plus reference TRBV19 and TRBJ2-7, the full variable domain is DGGITQSPKYLFRKEGQNVTLSCEQNLNHDAMYWYRQDPGQGLRLIYYSQIVNDFQKGDIAEGYSVSREKKESFPLTVTSAQKNPTAFYLCASSQVAGSGMGEQYFGPGTRLTVT.

This chain uses TRBV28 with TRBJ2-7; tentative D call: TRBD2 (5 bases). This CDR3 is 11 amino acids long. Germline lookup yields CDR1 MDHEN and CDR2 SYDVKM. V shed 3 bases and J shed 12 bases, with 12 bases lying between them. In DNA form, the CDR3 reads TGTGCCAGCAGTTTTGCCGGCGCGGGGTACTTC. Encoded protein: CASSFAGAGYF.

This chain joins TRBV5-4 and TRBJ2-3; D remains unclear. This CDR3 contains 13 residues. V was shortened by 3 bases and J by 1 base, with 6 bases between the two germline ends. CDR1 is SGHNT, CDR2 YYREEE, per germline (reference sequence). The CDR3 loop reads CASSSEGTDTQYF. The CDR3 DNA follows: TGTGCCAGCAGCTCCGAGGGCACAGATACGCAGTATTTT. Together with reference TRBV5-4 and TRBJ2-3, the CDR3 gives the full variable domain: ETGVTQSPTHLIKTRGQQVTLRCSSQSGHNTVSWYQQALGQGPQFIFQYYREEENGRGNFPPRFSGLQFPNYSSELNVNALELDDSALYLCASSSEGTDTQYFGPGTRLTVL.

This clone has just a few counts. V and J are TRBV12-5 and TRBJ2-3; a possible D gene is TRBD1 (6 bases). Germline V lookup: CDR1 LGHNT, CDR2 FRNRAP. The V end was cut by 3 bases, the J end by 1 base, with 14 bases between. The CDR3 has 16 residues. In DNA form, the CDR3 reads TGTGCTAGTGGTTTCCGGACAGTGCAGGGCACAGATACGCAGTATTTT. The encoded protein is CASGFRTVQGTDTQYF.

The chain has TRBV6-2 or TRBV6-3 and TRBJ2-2; no clear D. Germline lookup yields CDR1 MNHEY and CDR2 SVGEGT. The germline V and J ends were trimmed by 2 bases and 0 bases, with 7 bases remaining between them. The CDR3 extends over 15 amino acids. CDR3 nucleotides: TGTGCCAGCAGTTACGGGCGTTCGAACACCGGGGAGCTGTTTTTT. It translates to CASSYGRSNTGELFF.

The CDR3 DNA is TGTGCCAGCAGGCCGACTAGCGGAGGATTCGGGGAGCAGTACTTC. It specifies CASRPTSGGFGEQYF. The V and J genes are TRBV28 and TRBJ2-7; 9 bases are a match to TRBD2. CDR3 length: 15 amino acids. V trimming: 6 bases; J trimming: 7 bases; junction bases outside the gene matches: 13. Per germline, CDR1 MDHEN and CDR2 SYDVKM.

This sequence joins TRBV19 and TRBJ1-1, with D hard to call. Between the trimmed V and J ends, which lost 7 bases and 5 bases, there was a span of 11 bases. Germline V gene lookup returns CDR1 LNHDA and CDR2 SQIVND (reference sequence). The CDR3 runs 12 residues. CDR3 in DNA: TGTGCCAGTATAAGGAGGGAAACTGAAGCTTTCTTT. It yields the protein CASIRRETEAFF.

The gene calls are TRBV29-1 and TRBJ2-2, with D unresolved. The length of the CDR3 is 14 residues. CDR1 and CDR2 from the germline V gene are SQVTM and ANQGSEA. V was trimmed by 1 base and J by 6 bases, leaving 12 bases between them. The DNA of the CDR3 is TGCAGCGTTGAAGCGCCCATGAGTCCCGGGGAGCTGTTTTTT. The encoded protein is CSVEAPMSPGELFF.

The V and J genes are TRBV15 and TRBJ2-7; TRBD1 agrees at 8 bases. Germline loops: CDR1 LNHNV, CDR2 YYDKDF (reference sequence). This CDR3 comprises 18 residues. V lost 3 bases to trimming and J lost 0 bases; unmatched junction nucleotides: 13. This CDR3 is CATSRGTRDRRSSYEQYF. For the CDR3, the DNA is TGTGCCACCAGCAGGGGAACGCGGGACAGGAGAAGCTCCTACGAGCAGTACTTC.

This clone appeared many times. V and J are TRBV2 and TRBJ1-3; no reliable D call. The CDR3 is made up of 14 amino acids. The germline gives CDR1 SNHLY, CDR2 FYNNEI. Trimming stripped 1 base from V and 0 bases from J, with 4 bases between. The CDR3 coding sequence is TGTGCCAGCAGTGAAGAGAGCTCTGGAAACACCATATATTTT. Its translation: CASSEESSGNTIYF.

This clone was seen a few times. The chain employs TRBV5-6 and TRBJ2-1, with 9 bases matching TRBD2. Germline CDR1 is SGHDT and CDR2 is YYEEEE. The CDR3 length is 15 residues. Trimming took 4 bases from V and 4 from J; bases not matched to a gene: 6. The CDR3 bases are TGTGCCAGCAGCCGGACTAGCGCCCCTTACAATGAGCAGTTCTTC. Translated, it gives CASSRTSAPYNEQFF.